The 21 T cell receptor beta chains in this list originate from one sample, sequenced in a study of T cell repertoires in cytomegalovirus infection. A single record per CDR3 protein comes from TCRdb applying MiXCR to the reads. The table lists roughly 760,000 distinct CDR3 sequences, 35% to 40% of them singletons. The sequencing input was PBMCs. The receptors here all came from a human donor in good health (CMV status not recorded). Some clones in this sample may be carry-over from other donors' samples.

This clonotype showed up just once. A junction boundary mismatches the germline segment, possibly from a read error. The V call is TRBV28, the J call TRBJ2-1; 15 bases match TRBD2. Germline V CDR1 and CDR2: MDHEN, SYDVKM. The CDR3 length is 17 residues. The CDR3 coding sequence is TGTGCCAGCAGGTGGACTAGCGGGAGGGCCCAATACAAGGAGCAGTTCTTC. Protein sequence: CASRWTSGRAQYKEQFF.

Only a few counts were recorded for this clonotype. The chain uses TRBV4-1 and TRBJ1-2; TRBD1 might be the D (6 bases). Germline CDR1 MGHRA, CDR2 YSYEKL. Trimming removed 6 bases from V and 4 bases from J, with 18 bases in between. The CDR3 has 15 amino acids. Here the CDR3 DNA reads TGCGCCAGCAGTCACCCCCTGACAGGCCTCTATGGCTACACCTTC. Translating it yields CASSHPLTGLYGYTF.

This clonotype was found once. This chain joins TRBV20-1 and TRBJ2-1, with 13 bases that match TRBD2. The V segment lost 6 bases and the J segment 6 bases; nucleotides outside the gene matches: 14. The germline gives CDR1 DFQATT, CDR2 SNEGSKA (reference sequence). The CDR3 is made up of 17 amino acids. In nucleotides, the CDR3 is TGCAGTGCGTGGACTAGCGGGAGAGGTACGGGGGGCAATGAGCAGTTCTTC. Its protein product is CSAWTSGRGTGGNEQFF.

In its sample, this clonotype was seen once. At one end, the junction sequence differs from germline, possibly due to a read error. The V call is TRBV7-2, the J call TRBJ2-7; no definite D call. Looked up from germline, CDR1 is SGHTA and CDR2 is FQGNSA. The CDR3 covers 15 residues. CDR3 amino acids: CANSPQGSLSYEQYF. The CDR3 DNA sequence: TGTGCCAACAGCCCACAAGGGTCCCTATCCTACGAGCAGTACTTC.

This clonotype has only a few counts. The chain employs TRBV7-6 and TRBJ2-2; the match to TRBD2 covers 11 bases. Trimming cost V 3 bases and J 4 bases; bases outside gene matches: 4. CDR1 and CDR2 (germline): SGHVS, FNYEAQ. CDR3 length: 16 residues. CDR3 region: CASSLATSGSTGELFF. CDR3 DNA: TGTGCCAGCAGCTTGGCAACTAGCGGGAGCACCGGGGAGCTGTTTTTT.

This clonotype was observed many times. The chain couples TRBV7-2 to TRBJ1-5; TRBD1 matches at 11 bases. Germline loops: CDR1 SGHTA, CDR2 FQGNSA. There are 16 residues in the CDR3. Germline trimming cut 2 bases from V and 8 bases from J; bases unmatched to any gene: 8. CDR3 amino acids: CASSLRDRGFQEPQHF. CDR3 sequence (DNA): TGTGCCAGCAGCTTAAGGGACAGGGGGTTTCAAGAGCCCCAGCATTTT.

The rearrangement uses TRBV4-1 and TRBJ2-1; 11 positions match TRBD2. V was clipped by 1 base and J by 8 bases; unmatched bases: 7. Per germline, CDR1 MGHRA and CDR2 YSYEKL. The CDR3 runs 16 residues. CDR3 amino acids: CASSQVNSGRGYEQFF. The CDR3 bases are TGCGCCAGCAGCCAAGTCAATAGCGGGAGGGGCTATGAGCAGTTCTTC.

The chain recombines TRBV20-1 with TRBJ1-5, with D hard to call. CDR3 length equals 16 residues. Germline CDR1 DFQATT, CDR2 SNEGSKA (reference sequence). V lost 7 bases, J lost 0 bases, and 19 bases lay in between. The CDR3 sequence is CSGRRRQLNSNQPQHF. CDR3 in DNA: TGCAGTGGCCGACGGAGGCAGCTTAATAGCAATCAGCCCCAGCATTTT.

This clonotype has just one count. The CDR3 nucleotides are TGCAGCGTTGAAGACACGGGGGCTTACGGCACTGAAGCTTTCTTT. Its protein is CSVEDTGAYGTEAFF. The J gene is TRBJ1-1, the V gene TRBV29-1; weak D call: TRBD1 (6 bases). This CDR3 spans 15 amino acids. Trimming removed 0 bases at V and 4 bases at J, with 15 bases between. The V gene's germline CDR1 is SQVTM and CDR2 ANQGSEA.

This clonotype was seen only a few times. The V call is TRBV10-3, the J call TRBJ2-2, with 11 bases that match TRBD1. Germline V gene data show CDR1 as ENHRY and CDR2 as SYGVKD. V shed 5 bases, J shed 4 bases, and the junction held 6 bases outside the gene matches. The CDR3 extends over 16 amino acids. The CDR3, as DNA: TGTGCCATCAGTACCCGGACAGGGGGCACCACCGGGGAGCTGTTTTTT. Its protein is CAISTRTGGTTGELFF.

The chain uses TRBV15 and TRBJ1-5; unclear D gene. Trimming took 8 bases from V and 2 from J, leaving 19 bases between them. Germline V gene lookup returns CDR1 LNHNV and CDR2 YYDKDF (reference sequence). This CDR3 region has 16 residues. The CDR3 spells CATSQGSTGGNQPQHF. The CDR3, as DNA: TGTGCCACCTCGCAAGGTTCGACTGGGGGCAATCAGCCCCAGCATTTT. Using reference TRBV15 and TRBJ1-5 for the parts outside the CDR3, the full variable domain is DAMVIQNPRYQVTQFGKPVTLSCSQTLNHNVMYWYQQKSSQAPKLLFHYYDKDFNNEADTPDNFQSRRPNTSFCFLDIRSPGLGDTAMYLCATSQGSTGGNQPQHFGDGTRLSIL.

Concerning this clonotype: Given a much more abundant clone one base away, this may be a read error. The chain couples TRBV7-2 to TRBJ2-2, with 9 bases lining up with TRBD1. J lost 6 bases, V lost 5 bases, and 7 bases had no gene match. CDR1 SGHTA and CDR2 FQGNSA come from the germline V gene. This CDR3 contains 15 residues. The CDR3 DNA reads TGTGCCAGCAGCCCCGTGACAGGGGGGTCCGGGGAGCTGTTTTTT. This sequence encodes CASSPVTGGSGELFF.

V usage is TRBV20-1 and J usage is TRBJ2-3; D is possibly TRBD2 (7 bases). Trimming took off 5 bases at V and 0 bases at J, with 18 bases between the two ends. CDR1 DFQATT and CDR2 SNEGSKA come from the germline V gene (reference sequence). The CDR3 has 16 amino acids. CDR3 sequence (DNA): TGCAGTGCTTGCCCTACCGGGGGGCTTAGCACAGATACGCAGTATTTT. Protein sequence: CSACPTGGLSTDTQYF.

This clonotype has a count of ten or more. The V call is TRBV7-2, the J call TRBJ2-1; TRBD2 aligns across 10 bases. The germline gives CDR1 SGHTA, CDR2 FQGNSA. J lost 7 bases, V lost 4 bases, and 7 bases had no gene match. This CDR3 spans 15 amino acids. DNA for the CDR3: TGTGCCAGCAGCTCCCCTAGCGGGGGCAGGAATGAGCAGTTCTTC. The encoded protein is CASSSPSGGRNEQFF.

This clonotype has at least ten counts. The J gene is TRBJ2-3, the V gene TRBV7-2, with 16 bases lining up with TRBD2. The CDR3 has 18 amino acids. The V and J ends lost 5 bases and 2 bases, in that order; junction bases with no gene match: 7. CDR1 and CDR2 (germline): SGHTA, FQGNSA. The CDR3 spells CASSILGTSGRATDTQYF. In DNA, the CDR3 is TGTGCCAGCAGCATCCTAGGGACTAGCGGGAGGGCCACAGATACGCAGTATTTT.

The CDR3 DNA reads TGTGCCAGCAGCTTTACGGGGGGGCCGAGAGAGCAGTACTTC. This codes for CASSFTGGPREQYF. V gene TRBV7-2 combines with J gene TRBJ2-7, with TRBD2 matching over 8 bases. CDR1 and CDR2 (germline): SGHTA, FQGNSA. After removal of 3 bases from V and 7 bases from J, the junction contained 8 bases not matched to a gene. The CDR3 consists of 14 residues.

V gene TRBV20-1 combines with J gene TRBJ1-2, with D unresolved. Trimming removed 0 bases from V and 2 bases from J, with 4 bases in between. Germline V gene data show CDR1 as DFQATT and CDR2 as SNEGSKA (reference sequence). This CDR3 comprises 12 residues. The CDR3 DNA follows: TGCAGTGCTAGAGAAGACAACTATGGCTACACCTTC. Its protein is CSAREDNYGYTF.

This clonotype turned up a few times. The chain has TRBV7-6 and TRBJ2-7; D gene unclear. Trimming shortened V by 1 base and J by 7 bases, and 14 bases separated the two germline ends. CDR1 and CDR2 from the germline V gene are SGHVS and FNYEAQ. CDR3 size: 14 residues. The DNA for the CDR3 is TGTGCCAGCAGCTTAGGAACGGACCCTGGTGAGCAGTACTTC. Protein sequence: CASSLGTDPGEQYF.

This clonotype was observed a handful of times. The gene calls are TRBV29-1 and TRBJ2-2; D remains unclear. Trimming cost V 4 bases and J 0 bases, with 6 bases left between them. The germline V gene has CDR1 SQVTM and CDR2 ANQGSEA. The CDR3 covers 13 residues. The chain's CDR3 is CSVGTPNTGELFF. The CDR3 DNA reads TGCAGCGTTGGTACACCGAACACCGGGGAGCTGTTTTTT.

The chain uses TRBV19 and TRBJ2-6; D is undetermined. Germline V gives CDR1 LNHDA, CDR2 SQIVND (reference sequence). V was cut by 10 bases and J by 3 bases, with 16 bases left in between. The length of the CDR3 is 15 residues. The CDR3 loop is CAISSPEYGANVLTF. Here the CDR3 DNA reads TGTGCCATCTCCTCCCCGGAATATGGGGCCAACGTCCTGACTTTC.

V and J are TRBV9 and TRBJ1-2; D not resolved. The CDR3 length is 14 residues. CDR1 is SGDLS, CDR2 YYNGEE, per germline. The V end was cut by 0 bases, the J end by 1 base, with 7 bases between. CDR3 region: CASSVEDFNYGYTF. The CDR3 DNA sequence: TGTGCCAGCAGCGTAGAGGACTTTAACTATGGCTACACCTTC.